The subject of this entry is one T cell receptor beta chain. What it binds is unknown. According to the study, genomic DNA was the template for TCR beta VDJ and CDR3 profiling. TCRdb reanalysed the reads using MiXCR and keeps one entry per CDR3 protein. Of some 120,000 distinct CDR3 sequences in the sample, approximately 50% were seen once. This sample is part of a study of CD8+CD57+ T cells in acquired aplastic anemia. Study overall: Sorted cells (CD4+ and CD8+) yielded DNA amounts that averaged approximately 2.9 ug. Findings of the study overall: Patients and controls were not found to differ significantly in CD8+ Simpson's diversity. Patients and controls shared just under 30 CD8+ CDR3 sequences, highly expressed in patients.

Germline CDR1 and CDR2: SGHNT and YYREEE (reference sequence). The V gene end was trimmed by 3 bases and the J gene end by 2 bases; junction bases not matched to a gene: 5. The CDR3 extends over 15 amino acids. It was patients with CD8+CD57+ cell expansion by flow cytometry who were chosen for sequencing. Patients were untreated when blood was sampled. This receptor was identified in a human donor with aplastic anemia. The J gene is TRBJ2-1, the V gene TRBV5-4; 7 nucleotides agree with TRBD1. Sequencing input: sorted CD4+, CD8+, or CD8+CD57+ T cells (not recorded which) from PBMCs. The CDR3 reads CASSSSGTAYNEQFF. The CDR3 nucleotides are TGTGCCAGCAGCTCCTCGGGGACAGCCTACAATGAGCAGTTCTTC.